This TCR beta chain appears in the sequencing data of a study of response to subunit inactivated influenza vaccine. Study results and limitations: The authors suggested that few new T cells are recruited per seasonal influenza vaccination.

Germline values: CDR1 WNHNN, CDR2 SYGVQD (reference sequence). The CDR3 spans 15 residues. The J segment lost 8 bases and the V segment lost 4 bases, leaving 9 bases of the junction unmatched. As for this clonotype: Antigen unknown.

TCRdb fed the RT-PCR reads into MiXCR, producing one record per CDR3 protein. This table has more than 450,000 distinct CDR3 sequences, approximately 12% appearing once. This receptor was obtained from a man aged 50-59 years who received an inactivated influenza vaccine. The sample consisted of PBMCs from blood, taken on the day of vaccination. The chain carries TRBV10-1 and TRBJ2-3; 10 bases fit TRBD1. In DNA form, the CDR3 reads TGCGCCAGCAGTGCTCTGGACAGGGGGGTTGGTACGCAGTATTTT. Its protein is CASSALDRGVGTQYF.